The 6 T cell receptor beta chains listed next were all sequenced from one sample in a study of T cell clonality in common variable immunodeficiency. Their antigen targets remain unknown. Notes on the study in general: In common variable immunodeficiency, TCR beta chains reportedly carried fewer deletions and N-nucleotide insertions.

Clones were read by immunoSEQ multiplex PCR, and TCRdb kept only the in-frame ones, dropping some. This sample has about 23,000 clones, each found more than once. Source material: peripheral blood mononuclear cells. The receptor source for this set is a human donor with common variable immunodeficiency.

On this clone: Sequencing ends 3 residues short of the CDR3 end; the germline J gene provides the rest. The genes are TRBV19 and TRBJ1-4; TRBD1 matches 9 bases. The length of the CDR3 is 17 residues. V was clipped by 5 bases and J by 7 bases; unmatched bases: 14. The germline V gene encodes CDR1 LNHDA and CDR2 SQIVND (reference sequence). The CDR3 bases that were read are TGTGCCAGTAGTCCACGAAGAGTGGGGACAGGGAGTGAAAAA. Its protein is CASSPRRVGTGSEK. The entire CDR3 protein reads CASSPRRVGTGSEKLFF.

This clone was picked up many times. From the germline J gene comes the end of the CDR3, since the read stops 3 residues before it. The chain has TRBV5-5 and TRBJ2-7, with 8 bases fitting TRBD2. Unmatched junction bases numbered 5, after V lost 4 bases and J lost 2 bases. The CDR3 has 14 amino acids. Germline CDR1 reads SGHKS; CDR2 reads YYEKEE (reference sequence). Incomplete CDR3 DNA: TGTGCCAGCAGCGTCGGCGGGGGGCCCTACGAG. It encodes CASSVGGGPYE. The full CDR3 protein reads CASSVGGGPYEQYF.

The table lists this clone with a few counts. The read ends 3 residues early relative to the CDR3; the germline J gene fills the gap. The V and J genes are TRBV5-1 and TRBJ2-7, with 8 nucleotides matching TRBD2. Germline CDR1 reads SGHRS; CDR2 reads YFSETQ. J lost 6 bases, V lost 3 bases, and 8 bases had no gene match. This CDR3 spans 14 amino acids. CDR3 DNA, as far as it was read: TGCGCCAGCAGCTGGGCCCCCGCGGGGGGCGAG. It is translated as CASSWAPAGGE. In full, the CDR3 reads CASSWAPAGGEQYF.

In the case of this clone: The CDR3 end lies 3 residues beyond the end of the read and is filled in from the germline J gene. The chain carries TRBV18 and TRBJ2-7; D is perhaps TRBD1 (5 bases). The CDR3 spans 14 residues. Trimming shortened V by 2 bases and J by 3 bases, and 11 bases separated the two germline ends. The V gene's germline CDR1 is KGHSH and CDR2 LQKENI. The sequenced part of the CDR3 DNA is TGTGCCAGCTCACCAGGGGCCTTCGGCTACGAG. It specifies CASSPGAFGYE. In full, the CDR3 reads CASSPGAFGYEQYF.

This clone occurred many times. The read terminates 3 residues before the CDR3 end, so the remaining end is supplied by the germline J gene. The chain is built from TRBV30 and TRBJ1-1, with a weak D call TRBD1 (5 bases). V dropped 1 base and J dropped 1 base, with 10 bases sitting between them. Looked up from germline, CDR1 is GTSNPN and CDR2 is SVGIG (reference sequence). The CDR3 sequence is 14 residues long. The CDR3 DNA, read in part, is TGTGCCTGGAGTGACCGGACAACGAACACTGAA. It is translated as CAWSDRTTNTE. The CDR3 reads in full as CAWSDRTTNTEAFF. The variable domain in full, completed from reference TRBV30 and TRBJ1-1, reads SQTIHQWPATLVQPVGSPLSLECTVEGTSNPNLYWYRQAAGRGLQLLFYSVGIGQISSEVPQNLSASRPQDRQFILSSKKLLLSDSGFYLCAWSDRTTNTEAFFGQGTRLTVV.

This clone was seen at least ten times. The sequence runs out 3 residues before the end of the CDR3; the remainder is reconstructed from the germline J gene. The chain is built from TRBV7-2 and TRBJ2-1; 14 nucleotides line up with TRBD2. The CDR3 extends over 15 amino acids. Germline CDR1 is SGHTA and CDR2 is FQGNSA. V trimming: 8 bases; J trimming: 9 bases; junction bases outside the gene matches: 9. Incomplete CDR3 DNA: TGTGCCAGCGGAGAAAGACTAGCGGGGGGGTCTGAG. Protein: CASGERLAGGSE. The whole CDR3 protein reads CASGERLAGGSEQFF.